Following are 28 T cell receptor beta chains from one sample sequenced in a study of blood T cell repertoires in COVID-19. Sequenced by immunoSEQ multiplex PCR; TCRdb stores in-frame clones only, minus some. The sample records approximately 100,000 clones, around nine tenths being singletons. Sequencing was done on a sample of peripheral blood. These TCRs come from a human donor in a cohort sampled during active COVID-19.

The chain combines TRBV7-9 with TRBJ1-1; D is undetermined. Germline V gives CDR1 SEHNR, CDR2 FQNEAQ (reference sequence). The CDR3 covers 17 residues. V was pared by 1 base and J by 0 bases, with 15 bases between. The CDR3 here is CASSLGLSILMNTEAFF. CDR3 bases: TGTGCCAGCAGCTTAGGGCTCTCGATCCTTATGAACACTGAAGCTTTCTTT.

V usage is TRBV5-1 and J usage is TRBJ2-2; 7 positions agree with TRBD2. Trimming took 4 bases from V and 1 from J; bases not matched to a gene: 1. Germline V lookup: CDR1 SGHRS, CDR2 YFSETQ. This CDR3 spans 14 amino acids. CDR3 sequence reads: CASSPSGNTGELFF. DNA of the CDR3: TGCGCCAGCAGCCCTAGCGGGAACACCGGGGAGCTGTTTTTT.

The rearrangement links TRBV25-1 to TRBJ2-5, with TRBD1 as a possible D gene (6 bases). The CDR3 sequence is 14 residues long. Deletions cut 3 bases from V and 2 bases from J, with 10 bases between. Germline V gene sequence: CDR1 MGHDK, CDR2 SYGVNS. The chain's CDR3 is CASSDRTAQETQYF. The CDR3 DNA is TGTGCCAGCAGTGACCGGACAGCACAAGAGACCCAGTACTTC.

This clone was seen more than once but under ten times. V gene TRBV10-1 combines with J gene TRBJ2-1, with 10 positions matching TRBD2. This CDR3 region has 16 residues. Germline CDR1 reads WNHNN; CDR2 reads SYGVQD (reference sequence). V trimming: 0 bases; J trimming: 8 bases; junction bases outside the gene matches: 7. CDR3 nucleotides: TGCGCCAGCAGTGAGTCCAGCGGGAGGGCCTCAGATGAGCAGTTCTTC. Translated: CASSESSGRASDEQFF.

The chain has TRBV4-2 and TRBJ2-1; 9 positions match TRBD2. The V and J ends lost 5 bases and 8 bases, in that order; junction bases with no gene match: 16. Germline V gene lookup returns CDR1 LGHNA and CDR2 YNFKEQ. The CDR3 is 17 residues long. For the CDR3, the DNA is TGTGCCAGCAGCTGGGGGGAAGCTAGCGGGGTGGGGTATGAGCAGTTCTTC. It specifies CASSWGEASGVGYEQFF.

This clone was recorded a few times. V is TRBV27 and J is TRBJ1-6, with a weak D call TRBD1 (6 bases). There are 19 residues in the CDR3. V was trimmed by 2 bases and J by 7 bases, leaving 24 bases between them. Germline-derived CDR1 and CDR2 are MNHEY and SMNVEV (reference sequence). The CDR3 spells CASSLRVGTQLTPNSPLHF. The DNA for the CDR3 is TGTGCCAGCAGTTTAAGGGTCGGGACACAACTAACCCCGAATTCACCCCTCCACTTT.

The chain couples TRBV6-2 or TRBV6-3 to TRBJ1-6; a possible D gene is TRBD1 (5 bases). The CDR3 has 17 amino acids. Germline CDR1 reads MNHEY; CDR2 reads SVGEGT. V lost 4 bases and J lost 1, with 14 bases in between. The chain's CDR3 is CASSLEGASSYNSPLHF. The CDR3 nucleotides read TGTGCCAGCAGTTTGGAAGGGGCCAGTTCCTATAATTCACCCCTCCACTTT.

This rearrangement joins TRBV28 to TRBJ2-3, with D perhaps matching TRBD2 (6 bases). CDR1 is MDHEN and CDR2 is SYDVKM in the germline V gene. V lost 5 bases to trimming and J lost 5 bases, with 11 bases between them. The CDR3 length is 13 residues. CDR3 protein: CASSGDSLDTQYF. The CDR3 DNA follows: TGTGCCAGCAGTGGGGACTCCCTAGATACGCAGTATTTT.

V is TRBV3-1 (or the pseudogene TRBV3-2) and J is TRBJ2-7, with TRBD2 identical over 8 bases. Losses at the gene ends were 0 bases for V and 2 bases for J; bases not matched to a gene: 6. CDR1 is LGHDT, CDR2 YNNKEL, per germline (reference sequence). This CDR3 contains 16 residues. In DNA form, the CDR3 reads TGTGCCAGCAGCCAAGAATTTCTAGCGGGTACCTACGAGCAGTACTTC. Encoded protein: CASSQEFLAGTYEQYF.

The chain recombines TRBV19 with TRBJ1-5; D possibly corresponds to TRBD1 (5 bases). The germline gives CDR1 LNHDA, CDR2 SQIVND (reference sequence). Trimming took off 4 bases at V and 6 bases at J, with 16 bases between the two ends. There are 15 residues in the CDR3. For the CDR3, the DNA is TGTGCCAGTAGTACCTCACCAACGGGGGGTCAGCCCCAGCATTTT. Translated: CASSTSPTGGQPQHF.

This clone was counted a few times. The genes are TRBV10-3 and TRBJ2-5; 7 nucleotides agree with TRBD1. CDR3 length: 13 residues. Germline CDR1 reads ENHRY; CDR2 reads SYGVKD. V trimming: 6 bases; J trimming: 3 bases; junction bases outside the gene matches: 4. The CDR3 reads CAISLDREETQYF. CDR3 sequence (DNA): TGTGCCATCAGCCTCGACAGGGAAGAGACCCAGTACTTC.

V gene TRBV27 combines with J gene TRBJ1-1; the match to TRBD1 covers 10 bases. V lost 5 bases and J lost 6; bases outside the gene matches: 3. Germline CDR1 MNHEY, CDR2 SMNVEV (reference sequence). The CDR3 has 13 residues. CDR3 sequence: CASSRQGAAEAFF. The CDR3 nucleotides are TGTGCCAGCAGTCGACAGGGGGCGGCTGAAGCTTTCTTT.

The chain's CDR3 is CASSSTGLTGYTF. The CDR3 DNA reads TGTGCCAGCAGTTCGACAGGGCTTACGGGCTACACCTTC. The chain has TRBV28 and TRBJ1-2; TRBD1 aligns across 7 bases. Trimming cost V 4 bases and J 8 bases; bases outside gene matches: 7. Germline V gene data show CDR1 as MDHEN and CDR2 as SYDVKM. This CDR3 has 13 residues.

The rearrangement joins TRBV5-1 to TRBJ2-3; 8 bases match TRBD2. CDR1 and CDR2 (germline): SGHRS, YFSETQ. With 2 bases clipped from V and 8 bases from J, the junction kept 7 bases outside the gene matches. The CDR3 extends over 14 amino acids. CDR3 nucleotides: TGCGCCAGCAGCTTAGTCGGGGGGGCAGGTACGCAGTATTTT. Translated: CASSLVGGAGTQYF.

The chain has TRBV10-3 and TRBJ2-7; D is unclear. Trimming stripped 2 bases from V and 3 bases from J, with 23 bases between. The CDR3 length is 18 residues. The V gene's germline CDR1 is ENHRY and CDR2 SYGVKD. The CDR3 loop reads CAISEPISPGKVVYEQYF. The DNA of the CDR3 is TGTGCCATCAGTGAGCCCATCTCTCCGGGTAAAGTTGTCTACGAGCAGTACTTC.

V and J are TRBV21-1 and TRBJ2-2; the D segment call TRBD1 is taken from the table without a DNA check. TRBV21-1 has pseudogene status. This CDR3 contains 16 residues. As DNA, the CDR3 is TGTGCCAGCAGCTCCAGAGGGGGACAGGGAGGGAGGGAGCTGTTTTTT. It specifies CASSSRGGQGGRELFF.

V gene TRBV19 combines with J gene TRBJ2-5, with 9 bases aligning to TRBD1. The V gene end was trimmed by 6 bases and the J gene end by 3 bases; junction bases not matched to a gene: 8. Per germline, CDR1 LNHDA and CDR2 SQIVND (reference sequence). The CDR3 sequence is 15 residues long. The CDR3 here is CASRHPGQGEETQYF. The CDR3 nucleotides read TGTGCCAGTAGACATCCGGGACAGGGTGAAGAGACCCAGTACTTC.

The rearrangement links TRBV6-5 to TRBJ2-5; tentatively, D is TRBD1 (6 bases). From germline, CDR1 is MNHEY and CDR2 SVGAGI. CDR3 length: 13 residues. V dropped 11 bases and J dropped 5 bases, with 18 bases sitting between them. The CDR3 reads CAVRQAPGETQYF. The CDR3, as DNA: TGTGCCGTCCGACAGGCCCCTGGGGAGACCCAGTACTTC.

As for this clone: The same CDR3 also results from other DNA sequences found in this sample. This chain joins TRBV2 and TRBJ2-7; 11 positions agree with TRBD2. V trimming: 6 bases; J trimming: 2 bases; junction bases outside the gene matches: 3. Per the germline V gene, CDR1 is SNHLY and CDR2 is FYNNEI. CDR3 length equals 14 residues. The CDR3 here is CASRLAGGTYEQYF. The CDR3 DNA follows: TGTGCCAGCAGATTAGCGGGGGGGACCTACGAGCAGTACTTC. The variable domain in full, completed from reference TRBV2 and TRBJ2-7, reads EPEVTQTPSHQVTQMGQEVILRCVPISNHLYFYWYRQILGQKVEFLVSFYNNEISEKSEIFDDQFSVERPDGSNFTLKIRSTKLEDSAMYFCASRLAGGTYEQYFGPGTRLTVT.

The chain uses TRBV5-1 and TRBJ1-4, with D possibly matching TRBD1 (6 bases). In germline, CDR1 is SGHRS, CDR2 YFSETQ. The CDR3 loop spans 15 amino acids. The V end was cut by 3 bases, the J end by 3 bases, with 12 bases between. The CDR3 reads CASSSTGLSNEKLFF. DNA of the CDR3: TGCGCCAGCAGCTCTACAGGGCTGTCTAATGAAAAACTGTTTTTT.

The rearrangement uses TRBV5-5 and TRBJ1-4, with 8 bases identical to TRBD1. CDR1 is SGHKS and CDR2 is YYEKEE in the germline V gene (reference sequence). V dropped 3 bases and J dropped 4; count of bases not matched to a gene: 2. This CDR3 comprises 14 residues. Here the CDR3 DNA reads TGTGCCAGCAGCTCGACAGGGGATAATGAAAAACTGTTTTTT. Amino acid sequence: CASSSTGDNEKLFF.

The chain joins TRBV7-8 to TRBJ2-5; 8 nucleotides match TRBD2. The V gene's germline CDR1 is SGHVS and CDR2 FQNEAQ. V shed 5 bases and J 1 base; nucleotides not matched to a gene: 6. There are 15 residues in the CDR3. CDR3 bases: TGTGCCAGCAGCGCTCAGCGGGGGCCCCAAGAGACCCAGTACTTC. Its translation is CASSAQRGPQETQYF.

This chain connects TRBV27 to TRBJ1-2; 7 bases match TRBD1. Per germline, CDR1 MNHEY and CDR2 SMNVEV (reference sequence). This CDR3 has 14 residues. With 4 bases clipped from V and 5 bases from J, the junction kept 7 bases outside the gene matches. The CDR3 is CASSYSGTAYGYTF. CDR3 nucleotides: TGTGCCAGCAGTTACTCCGGGACAGCGTATGGCTACACCTTC.

J is TRBJ1-4 and V is TRBV5-1, with D maybe TRBD1 (6 bases). V dropped 5 bases and J dropped 8 bases, with 19 bases sitting between them. From germline, CDR1 is SGHRS and CDR2 YFSETQ. The CDR3 spans 15 residues. As DNA, the CDR3 is TGCGCCAGCAGATTGATGGGACATTCAGGAGAAAAACTGTTTTTT. Translation gives CASRLMGHSGEKLFF.

V and J are TRBV5-1 and TRBJ2-7; 10 bases match TRBD1. Germline V CDR1 and CDR2: SGHRS, YFSETQ. The ends lost 4 bases at V and 3 bases at J; junction bases unmatched: 7. The CDR3 runs to 15 residues. The CDR3: CASSGGTGALYEQYF. Written as DNA, the CDR3 is TGCGCCAGCAGCGGGGGGACAGGGGCCCTCTACGAGCAGTACTTC.

This clone was recorded at least ten times. This chain links TRBV10-3 with TRBJ1-1; no definite D call. Germline V gene sequence: CDR1 ENHRY, CDR2 SYGVKD. The germline V and J ends were trimmed by 2 bases and 1 base, with 11 bases remaining between them. The CDR3 loop spans 15 amino acids. The CDR3 nucleotides read TGTGCCATCAGTGAGGGGCAGCTGAGGAACACTGAAGCTTTCTTT. It specifies CAISEGQLRNTEAFF.

This chain connects TRBV10-1 to TRBJ2-2, with D perhaps TRBD2 (5 bases). Looked up from germline, CDR1 is WNHNN and CDR2 is SYGVQD (reference sequence). Trimming removed 4 bases from V and 2 bases from J, with 8 bases in between. The CDR3 consists of 14 residues. This CDR3 reads CASSGAENTGELFF. CDR3 nucleotide sequence: TGCGCCAGCAGTGGAGCGGAAAACACCGGGGAGCTGTTTTTT.

The chain employs TRBV7-3 and TRBJ2-1; D unresolved. V dropped 2 bases and J dropped 4 bases, with 9 bases sitting between them. Germline V gives CDR1 SGHTA, CDR2 FQGTGA. CDR3 length: 14 amino acids. CDR3: CASSLDSLYNEQFF. The CDR3 DNA reads TGTGCCAGCAGCTTAGATAGTCTGTACAATGAGCAGTTCTTC.